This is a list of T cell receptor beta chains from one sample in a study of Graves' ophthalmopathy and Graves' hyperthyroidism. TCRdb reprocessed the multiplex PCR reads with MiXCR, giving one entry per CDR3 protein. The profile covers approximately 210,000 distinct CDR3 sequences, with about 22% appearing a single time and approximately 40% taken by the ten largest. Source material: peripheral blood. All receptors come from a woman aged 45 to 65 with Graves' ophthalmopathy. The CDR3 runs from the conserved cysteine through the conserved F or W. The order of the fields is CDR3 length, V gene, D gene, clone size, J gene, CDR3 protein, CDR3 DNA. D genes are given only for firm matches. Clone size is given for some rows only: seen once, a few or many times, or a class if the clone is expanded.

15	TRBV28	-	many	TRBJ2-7	CASSFDGPYSYEQYF	TGTGCCAGCAGTTTTGACGGCCCTTACTCCTACGAGCAGTACTTC
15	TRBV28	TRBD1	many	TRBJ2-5	CASMGGGQGQETQYF	TGTGCCAGCATGGGTGGCGGACAGGGACAAGAGACCCAGTACTTC
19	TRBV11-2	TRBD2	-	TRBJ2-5	CASSLTGLAGGGRRETQYF	TGTGCCAGCAGCTTAACTGGACTAGCGGGAGGGGGGAGGAGAGAGACCCAGTACTTC
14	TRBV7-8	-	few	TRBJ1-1	CASSPRTANTEAFF	TGTGCCAGCAGCCCGAGGACGGCGAACACTGAAGCTTTCTTT
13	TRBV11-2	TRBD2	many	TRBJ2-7	CASSLIAGVEQYF	TGTGCCAGCAGCTTAATAGCGGGGGTTGAGCAGTACTTC
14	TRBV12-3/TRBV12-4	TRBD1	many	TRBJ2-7	CASSQYGQVVEQYF	TGTGCCAGCAGCCAATACGGACAGGTCGTGGAGCAGTACTTC
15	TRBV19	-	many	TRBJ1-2	CASSRTSVANYGYTF	TGTGCCAGTAGTCGGACGTCAGTAGCTAACTATGGCTACACCTTC
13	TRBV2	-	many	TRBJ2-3	CAIQEDFTDTQYF	TGTGCCATTCAAGAGGACTTCACAGATACGCAGTATTTT
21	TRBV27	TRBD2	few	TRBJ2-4	CASSLSGTSGGNNLAKNIQYF	TGTGCCAGCAGTTTATCGGGTACTAGCGGGGGAAACAACCTAGCCAAAAACATTCAGTACTTC
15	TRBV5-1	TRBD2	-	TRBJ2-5	CASSLVASGVETQYF	TGCGCCAGCAGCTTGGTCGCTAGCGGGGTTGAGACCCAGTACTTC
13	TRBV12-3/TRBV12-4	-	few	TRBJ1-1	CASILRGGTEAFF	TGTGCCAGCATTCTGAGAGGGGGCACTGAAGCTTTCTTT
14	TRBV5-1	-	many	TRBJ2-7	CASSLVGGGGEQYF	TGCGCCAGCAGCTTGGTTGGGGGCGGGGGCGAGCAGTACTTC
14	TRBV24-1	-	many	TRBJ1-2	CATSDRGRNYGYTF	TGTGCCACCAGTGACCGCGGACGCAACTATGGCTACACCTTC
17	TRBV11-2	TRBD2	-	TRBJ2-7	CASSLVPRGGSNYEQYF	TGTGCCAGCAGCTTAGTTCCGAGGGGAGGGTCCAACTACGAGCAGTACTTC
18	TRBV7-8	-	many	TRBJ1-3	CASSLRGVRGRLGNTIYF	TGTGCCAGCAGCTTAAGAGGGGTTAGAGGCCGGTTGGGAAACACCATATATTTT
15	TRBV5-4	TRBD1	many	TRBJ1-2	CASSLDLGQGDGYTF	TGTGCCAGCAGCTTGGACCTTGGACAGGGAGATGGCTACACCTTC
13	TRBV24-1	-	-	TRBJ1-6	CATSRAGNSPLHF	TGTGCCACCAGTCGTGCCGGTAATTCACCCCTCCACTTT
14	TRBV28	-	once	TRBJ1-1	CASSLYPGATEAFF	TGTGCCAGCAGTTTATATCCTGGCGCTACTGAAGCTTTCTTT
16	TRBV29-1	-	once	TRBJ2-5	CSVEDLSRVRRETQYF	TGCAGCGTTGAAGACCTATCCCGGGTTAGGCGAGAGACCCAGTACTTC
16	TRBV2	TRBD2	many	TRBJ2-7	CASSPLSGRALDEQYF	TGTGCCAGCAGTCCCCTTAGCGGGAGGGCCCTAGACGAGCAGTACTTC
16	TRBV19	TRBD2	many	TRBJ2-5	CASSKTSGRPQETQYF	TGTGCCAGTAGCAAGACTAGCGGGAGGCCCCAAGAGACCCAGTACTTC
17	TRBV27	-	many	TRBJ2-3	CARRKKAAPIGTDTQYF	TGTGCCAGGAGAAAGAAAGCGGCCCCCATAGGGACAGATACGCAGTATTTT
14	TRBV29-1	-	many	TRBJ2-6	CSVGSNSGANVLTF	TGCAGCGTCGGCTCTAATTCAGGGGCCAACGTCCTGACTTTC
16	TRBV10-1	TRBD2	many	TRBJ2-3	CASSDSGTSGSDTQYF	TGCGCCAGCAGTGATTCGGGGACTAGCGGGTCAGATACGCAGTATTTT
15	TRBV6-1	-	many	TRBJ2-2	CASRTGTPNTGELFF	TGTGCCAGCAGAACCGGGACTCCGAACACCGGGGAGCTGTTTTTT
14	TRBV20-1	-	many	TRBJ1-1	CSVTGWQGKTEAFF	TGCAGTGTGACAGGTTGGCAGGGGAAGACTGAAGCTTTCTTT
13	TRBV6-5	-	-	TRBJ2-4	CASQDRAGGIQYF	TGTGCCAGCCAGGATAGGGCAGGAGGCATTCAGTACTTC
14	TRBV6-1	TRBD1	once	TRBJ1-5	CASRTGGTSQPQHF	TGTGCCAGCAGGACAGGGGGTACGAGTCAGCCCCAGCATTTT
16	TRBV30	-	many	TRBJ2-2	CAWSGVRGTNTGELFF	TGTGCCTGGAGTGGTGTGCGCGGAACGAACACCGGGGAGCTGTTTTTT
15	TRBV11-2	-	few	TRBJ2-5	CASSLAPDREETQYF	TGTGCCAGCAGCTTAGCCCCGGACAGAGAAGAGACCCAGTACTTC
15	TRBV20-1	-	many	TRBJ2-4	CSARGAALAKNIQYF	TGCAGTGCCCGAGGGGCCGCTCTAGCCAAAAACATTCAGTACTTC
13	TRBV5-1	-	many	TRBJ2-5	CATSGGFEETQYF	TGCGCCACCTCCGGGGGATTTGAGGAGACCCAGTACTTC